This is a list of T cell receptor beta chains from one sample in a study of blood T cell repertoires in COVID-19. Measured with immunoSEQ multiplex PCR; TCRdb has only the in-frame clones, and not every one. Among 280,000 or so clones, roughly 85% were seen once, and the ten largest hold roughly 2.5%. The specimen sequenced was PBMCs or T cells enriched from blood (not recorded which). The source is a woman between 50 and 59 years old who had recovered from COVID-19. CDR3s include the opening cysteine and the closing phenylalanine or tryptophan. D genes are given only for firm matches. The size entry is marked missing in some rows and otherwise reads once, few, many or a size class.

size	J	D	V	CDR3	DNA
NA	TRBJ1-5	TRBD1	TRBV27	CASSFRQGEQPQHF	TGTGCCAGCAGTTTCAGACAGGGGGAACAGCCCCAGCATTTT
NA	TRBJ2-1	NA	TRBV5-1	CASSLAESRGNEQFF	TGCGCCAGCAGCTTGGCTGAGTCACGTGGCAATGAGCAGTTCTTC
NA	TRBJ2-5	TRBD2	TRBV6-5	CASSSLAGGPETQYF	TGTGCCAGCAGTTCCCTAGCGGGGGGGCCCGAGACCCAGTACTTC
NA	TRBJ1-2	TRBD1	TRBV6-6	CASSSTGDYGYTF	TGTGCCAGCAGTTCGACAGGGGACTATGGCTACACCTTC
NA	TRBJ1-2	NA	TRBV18	CASSPPTSRGMEGYTF	TGTGCCAGCTCACCACCGACTTCTAGGGGAATGGAGGGCTACACCTTC
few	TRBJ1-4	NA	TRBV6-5	CASSFGGGNEKLFF	TGTGCCAGCAGTTTTGGGGGCGGTAATGAAAAACTGTTTTTT
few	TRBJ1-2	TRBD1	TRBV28	CASSLLTRQGIANYGYTF	TGTGCCAGCAGTTTATTAACTCGACAGGGGATAGCTAACTATGGCTACACCTTC
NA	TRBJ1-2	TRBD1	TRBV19	CASSISVDRGNGYTF	TGTGCCAGTAGTATAAGTGTTGACAGGGGAAATGGCTACACCTTC
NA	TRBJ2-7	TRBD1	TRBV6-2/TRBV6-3	CASSPRTGANIGYEQYF	TGTGCCAGCAGTCCACGGACAGGGGCGAACATTGGCTACGAGCAGTACTTC
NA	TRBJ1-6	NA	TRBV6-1	CASSEGRRQAYNSPLHF	TGTGCCAGCAGTGAGGGCCGACGACAGGCATATAATTCACCCCTCCACTTT
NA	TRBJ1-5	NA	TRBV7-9	CASSLGSGEINQPQHF	TGTGCCAGCAGCTTAGGCTCGGGGGAGATCAATCAGCCCCAGCATTTT
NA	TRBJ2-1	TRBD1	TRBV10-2	CASSIHRDRGYNEQFF	TGCGCCAGCAGTATTCACCGGGACAGGGGTTACAATGAGCAGTTCTTC
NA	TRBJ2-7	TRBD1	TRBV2	CASREQGRSGEQYF	TGTGCCAGCAGAGAACAGGGGCGGAGTGGCGAGCAGTACTTC
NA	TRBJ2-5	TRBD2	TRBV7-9	CASSLYSGGQETQYF	TGTGCCAGCAGCCTCTATAGCGGGGGACAAGAGACCCAGTACTTC
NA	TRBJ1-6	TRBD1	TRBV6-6	CASSQGQLTSSYNSPLHF	TGTGCCAGCAGTCAGGGACAGTTAACGAGCTCCTATAATTCACCCCTCCACTTT
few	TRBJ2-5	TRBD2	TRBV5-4	CASSLALGQRGPRETQYF	TGTGCCAGCAGCTTGGCCTTGGGCCAGCGGGGGCCACGAGAGACCCAGTACTTC
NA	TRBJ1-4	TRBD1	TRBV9	CASSIGTGPNEKLFF	TGTGCCAGCAGCATAGGGACAGGGCCTAATGAAAAACTGTTTTTT
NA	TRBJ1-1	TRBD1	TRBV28	CASSLGTAGVREVEAFF	TGTGCCAGCAGTCTTGGGACAGCAGGCGTCAGGGAGGTTGAAGCTTTCTTT
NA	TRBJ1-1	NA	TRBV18	CASSPQNEAFF	TGTGCCAGCTCACCCCAAAATGAAGCTTTCTTT
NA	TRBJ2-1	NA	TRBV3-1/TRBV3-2	CASSQVVSGPHEQFF	TGTGCCAGCAGCCAAGTCGTATCTGGGCCCCATGAGCAGTTCTTC
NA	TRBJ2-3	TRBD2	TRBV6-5	CASSYWTSGTDTQYF	TGTGCCAGCAGTTACTGGACTAGTGGCACAGATACGCAGTATTTT
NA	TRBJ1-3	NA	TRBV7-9	CASSLGSWLQSSGNTIYF	TGTGCCAGCAGCTTAGGTTCGTGGTTACAGAGCTCTGGAAACACCATATATTTT
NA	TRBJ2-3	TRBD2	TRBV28	CASSPSGGGYSSTDTQYF	TGTGCCAGCAGTCCGTCTGGCGGGGGTTACTCTAGCACAGATACGCAGTATTTT
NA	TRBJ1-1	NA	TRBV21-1	CASIRTVPAGTEAFF	TGTGCCAGCATCCGGACGGTGCCGGCGGGCACTGAAGCTTTCTTT
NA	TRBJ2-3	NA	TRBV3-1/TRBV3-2	CASSPYSDTQYF	TGTGCCAGCAGCCCTTATTCGGATACGCAGTATTTT
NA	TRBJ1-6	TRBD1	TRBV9	CASSGGQGVGSPLHF	TGTGCCAGCAGCGGGGGACAGGGGGTGGGTTCACCCCTCCACTTT
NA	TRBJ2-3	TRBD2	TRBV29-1	CSVELLGGRTQYF	TGCAGCGTTGAATTATTGGGGGGGAGGACGCAGTATTTT
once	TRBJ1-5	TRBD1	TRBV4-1	CASSQVGQGSSNQPQHF	TGCGCCAGCAGCCAAGTGGGACAGGGGTCTAGCAATCAGCCCCAGCATTTT
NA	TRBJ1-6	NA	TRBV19	CASSPREGNSPLHF	TGTGCCAGTAGCCCCCGGGAAGGGAATTCACCCCTCCACTTT
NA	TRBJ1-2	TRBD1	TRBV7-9	CASSLPGQGIGGYTF	TGTGCCAGCAGCTTGCCGGGACAGGGAATCGGCGGCTACACCTTC
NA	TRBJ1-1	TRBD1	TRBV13	CASSVQGFMNTEAFF	TGTGCCAGCAGCGTACAGGGGTTCATGAACACTGAAGCTTTCTTT
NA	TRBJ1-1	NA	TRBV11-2	CASREVREAFF	TGTGCCAGCCGGGAAGTCAGAGAAGCTTTCTTT